Listed here are 2 T cell receptor beta chains from one sample, sequenced in a study of cytomegalovirus exposure and HLA in healthy donors. The PCR used 60 Vbeta and 13 Jbeta primers. Profiled with immunoSEQ multiplex PCR; TCRdb holds only in-frame clones, not every one. Seen here are about 230,000 clones, about 80% observed once, and the top ten hold about 0.58%. Input material: PBMCs. Every receptor here comes from a woman aged 40 to 50 in good health and CMV-seronegative.

In this sample, this clone turned up once. The genes are TRBV6-1 and TRBJ1-1; D gene ambiguous. From germline, CDR1 is MNHNS and CDR2 SASEGT. The germline V and J ends were trimmed by 6 bases and 3 bases, with 17 bases remaining between them. The CDR3 is 15 residues long. This chain's CDR3 is CASSPSSGEYTEAFF. Written as DNA, the CDR3 is TGTGCCAGCAGCCCCTCTTCGGGAGAATACACTGAAGCTTTCTTT.

As DNA, the CDR3 is TGTGCCAGCAGCCAGTCCCAGGGCCCCACCGGGGAGCTGTTTTTT. This gives the protein CASSQSQGPTGELFF. The rearrangement joins TRBV4-2 to TRBJ2-2; tentatively, D is TRBD1 (5 bases). CDR3 length: 15 residues. V was shortened by 3 bases and J by 4 bases, with 12 bases between the two germline ends. CDR1 is LGHNA, CDR2 YNFKEQ, per germline.